The 15 T cell receptor beta chains below come from one sample, sequenced in a study of blood T cell repertoires in COVID-19. Here immunoSEQ multiplex PCR was the method, and the copy in TCRdb shows in-frame clones only, minus some. The sample has under 250,000 clones, around 82% seen once. The sequencing sample was made of peripheral blood. All receptors derive from a human donor in a cohort sampled during active COVID-19.

The chain employs TRBV3-1 (or the pseudogene TRBV3-2) and TRBJ1-1; 7 positions agree with TRBD1. From germline, CDR1 is LGHDT and CDR2 YNNKEL (reference sequence). There are 14 residues in the CDR3. The ends lost 3 bases at V and 1 base at J; junction bases unmatched: 2. As DNA, the CDR3 is TGTGCCAGCAGCCAGACAGGGAAGAACACTGAAGCTTTCTTT. Translation: CASSQTGKNTEAFF.

The CDR3 here is CASSLVGGAPSNEQFF. For the CDR3, the DNA is TGCGCCAGCAGCTTGGTTGGGGGGGCCCCTTCTAATGAGCAGTTCTTC. The V gene is TRBV5-1, the J gene TRBJ2-1, with D possibly matching TRBD2 (7 bases). The CDR3 consists of 16 residues. Trimming removed 0 bases at V and 7 bases at J, with 17 bases between. Per the germline V gene, CDR1 is SGHRS and CDR2 is YFSETQ. Combining the CDR3 with reference TRBV5-1 and TRBJ2-1 gives the whole variable domain KAGVTQTPRYLIKTRGQQVTLSCSPISGHRSVSWYQQTPGQGLQFLFEYFSETQRNKGNFPGRFSGRQFSNSRSEMNVSTLELGDSALYLCASSLVGGAPSNEQFFGPGTRLTVL.

The table lists this clone with a few counts. The chain uses TRBV7-2 and TRBJ2-1; 9 bases line up with TRBD2. Germline loops: CDR1 SGHTA, CDR2 FQGNSA. The CDR3 consists of 15 residues. V gave up 5 bases and J gave up 4 bases; unmatched junction bases: 6. The CDR3 DNA reads TGTGCCAGCAGCCGGGAGGGACTAGCATACAATGAGCAGTTCTTC. Translated: CASSREGLAYNEQFF.

The chain joins TRBV12-1 to TRBJ2-1; TRBD2 is taken as the D call from the table, unchecked against the DNA. TRBV12-1 counts as a pseudogene. The CDR3 extends over 13 amino acids. DNA for the CDR3: TGTGCCAGCAGACGGTTGGGACTAGAGACGCAGTTCTTC. Its translation is CASRRLGLETQFF.

This chain joins TRBV6-5 and TRBJ1-3, with 8 bases that match TRBD1. Germline assignment: CDR1 MNHEY and CDR2 SVGAGI. The CDR3 runs to 15 residues. V shed 5 bases, J shed 3 bases, and the junction held 6 bases outside the gene matches. The CDR3 region has the DNA TGTGCCAGCAGTCCCCCAGGGGGCAATGGAAACACCATATATTTT. This codes for CASSPPGGNGNTIYF.

The J gene is TRBJ2-7, the V gene TRBV28, with 7 bases identical to TRBD1. The CDR3 sequence is 17 residues long. Germline loops: CDR1 MDHEN, CDR2 SYDVKM. J gave up 0 bases and V 5 bases, and 13 bases lay outside the gene matches. CDR3 nucleotides: TGTGCCAGCAGTATTACAGGGGCCTCCTGGAGCTCCTACGAGCAGTACTTC. Encoded protein: CASSITGASWSSYEQYF.

The chain links TRBV28 to TRBJ1-2; perhaps TRBD1 as D (5 bases). Germline V gene sequence: CDR1 MDHEN, CDR2 SYDVKM. The CDR3 extends over 13 amino acids. V was shortened by 6 bases and J by 1 base, with 9 bases between the two germline ends. This CDR3 is CASRGQGNYGYTF. CDR3 bases: TGTGCCAGCAGGGGCCAGGGTAACTATGGCTACACCTTC.

The chain has TRBV27 and TRBJ2-7, with TRBD1 identical over 7 bases. Looked up from germline, CDR1 is MNHEY and CDR2 is SMNVEV (reference sequence). CDR3 length equals 14 residues. V was clipped by 2 bases and J by 2 bases; unmatched bases: 3. For the CDR3, the DNA is TGTGCCAGCAGTTTAAGGGGGCCACCCTACGAGCAGTACTTC. Translating it yields CASSLRGPPYEQYF.

This chain links TRBV28 with TRBJ2-3; TRBD2 matches 11 bases. The trim removed 6 bases at V and 2 bases at J, leaving 13 bases unmatched. The CDR3 extends over 18 amino acids. CDR1 and CDR2 from the germline V gene are MDHEN and SYDVKM. In nucleotides, the CDR3 is TGTGCCAGCAGCCCTACTAGCGGGAGTTATCGAAACACAGATACGCAGTATTTT. Its protein is CASSPTSGSYRNTDTQYF.

Concerning this clone itself: The identical CDR3 is also encoded by other nucleotide sequences in the sample. V gene TRBV28 combines with J gene TRBJ1-2, with D unclear. Germline CDR1 and CDR2: MDHEN and SYDVKM. Trimming stripped 3 bases from V and 8 bases from J, with 7 bases between. CDR3 length: 11 residues. As DNA, the CDR3 is TGTGCCAGCAGTTTGAGATACGGCTACACCTTC. This translates into CASSLRYGYTF.

The chain links TRBV7-2 to TRBJ1-2; 9 nucleotides match TRBD1. J gave up 5 bases and V 5 bases, and 9 bases lay outside the gene matches. The CDR3 has 15 residues. Germline V gene lookup returns CDR1 SGHTA and CDR2 FQGNSA. The CDR3 loop reads CASSVTWTGAYGYTF. CDR3 in DNA: TGTGCCAGCAGCGTTACCTGGACAGGGGCATATGGCTACACCTTC.

This chain links TRBV19 with TRBJ1-1; the D is unclear. The ends were cut back, 6 bases at V and 5 bases at J, with 7 bases in the middle. The CDR3 has 11 residues. Per germline, CDR1 LNHDA and CDR2 SQIVND (reference sequence). The CDR3 sequence is CASSDITEAFF. The CDR3 nucleotides read TGTGCCAGTAGCGACATAACTGAAGCTTTCTTT.

The genes are TRBV2 and TRBJ1-5, with a tentative D call TRBD1 (5 bases). Germline V gene lookup returns CDR1 SNHLY and CDR2 FYNNEI. Deletions cut 4 bases from V and 0 bases from J, with 10 bases between. The CDR3 runs 15 residues. CDR3 loop: CASSGQLDSNQPQHF. The CDR3 DNA reads TGTGCCAGCAGTGGACAGTTAGATAGCAATCAGCCCCAGCATTTT.

J is TRBJ2-4 and V is TRBV24-1, with D maybe TRBD2 (5 bases). The V end lost 3 bases, the J end lost 0 bases, and 8 bases lay between the germline ends. Germline-derived CDR1 and CDR2 are KGHDR and SFDVKD. The CDR3 runs 15 residues. The CDR3, as DNA: TGTGCCACCAGTGATCCCGGACTAGCCAAAAACATTCAGTACTTC. Translated: CATSDPGLAKNIQYF.

The gene calls are TRBV18 and TRBJ2-5, with 10 bases aligning to TRBD2. Looked up from germline, CDR1 is KGHSH and CDR2 is LQKENI. V lost 5 bases and J lost 0; bases outside the gene matches: 3. The length of the CDR3 is 15 residues. The CDR3 sequence is CASSSGLADQETQYF. The DNA of the CDR3 is TGTGCCAGCTCATCCGGACTAGCGGACCAAGAGACCCAGTACTTC.